This T cell receptor (beta chain) is drawn from a study of response to subunit inactivated influenza vaccine. Trimming left V 5 bases short and J 1 base short, with 20 bases between. CDR3 length equals 17 residues. CDR1 is ENHRY, CDR2 SYGVKD, per germline. This clonotype was detected a few times. Its specificity is unknown. Whole-study results and caveats: The authors proposed limited new T cell recruitment per seasonal influenza vaccination.

One entry per CDR3 protein, called by TCRdb with MiXCR from the RT-PCR reads. The sample includes about 520,000 distinct CDR3 sequences, around 7.7% of them seen just once. The input for sequencing was PBMCs from blood, taken about 24 months after vaccination. The chain combines TRBV10-3 with TRBJ1-1; D is perhaps TRBD1 (5 bases). This TCR derives from a man aged 50-75 years who received an inactivated influenza vaccine. The CDR3 sequence: CAISPPLRTGANTEAFF. The DNA of the CDR3 is TGTGCCATCAGTCCCCCTTTAAGAACAGGCGCGAACACTGAAGCTTTCTTT.